The sequence of this TCR beta chain was determined in a study of shared clonotypes between healthy human individuals. Trimming took 8 bases from V and 8 from J, leaving 16 bases between them. Germline lookup yields CDR1 MGHRA and CDR2 YSYEKL. The CDR3 covers 13 residues. Naive CD8 cells lacked CD45RO, underwent positive selection for CCR7 and left out terminally differentiated effector memory CD45RA+ cells. Broader study findings: A handful of donors held about 5.1% of naive CD4 clonotypes in common. Clonotypes shared by all four sorted-subset donors had higher generation probabilities than non-shared clonotypes.

Here immunoSEQ multiplex PCR was the method, and the copy in TCRdb shows in-frame clones only, minus some. The sample includes 700,000 to 950,000 clones, about 97% of them seen just once. Note on this clone: Its antigen is not identified.

Material for sequencing was naive CD8+ T cells sorted from blood. This chain connects TRBV4-1 to TRBJ2-1; perhaps TRBD2 as D (6 bases). This clonotype was sampled from a young man in good health. The CDR3 spells CASGPPRGDEQFF. CDR3 DNA: TGCGCCAGCGGTCCCCCGCGGGGAGATGAGCAGTTCTTC.